One sample yielded the 14 T cell receptor beta chains listed below, sequenced in a study of cytomegalovirus exposure and HLA in healthy donors. Method: immunoSEQ multiplex PCR; TCRdb's copy keeps in-frame clones and lacks some. The data contain some 250,000 clones, around 87% of them singletons. Source material: PBMCs. Receptors originate from a woman aged 18-30 years in good health and CMV-seronegative.

This clone appeared once. The chain employs TRBV5-4 and TRBJ1-4; no firm D call. The CDR3 is 16 residues long. Germline lookup yields CDR1 SGHNT and CDR2 YYREEE (reference sequence). V lost 0 bases and J 3 bases, leaving 12 bases between the germline ends. Here the CDR3 reads CASSLEGSRANEKLFF. The CDR3 nucleotides read TGTGCCAGCAGCTTGGAAGGGAGTAGGGCTAATGAAAAACTGTTTTTT.

This clone was detected only once. This rearrangement joins TRBV4-1 to TRBJ1-6, with D perhaps TRBD1 (6 bases). CDR3 length: 17 amino acids. V lost 4 bases and J lost 4, with 17 bases in between. Germline CDR1 MGHRA, CDR2 YSYEKL. As DNA, the CDR3 is TGCGCCAGCAGCCCACCACAGGACAGAGTGTATAATTCACCCCTCCACTTT. The encoded protein is CASSPPQDRVYNSPLHF.

This clone was found a few times. V is TRBV28 and J is TRBJ1-2, with a possible D match to TRBD1 (6 bases). Germline lookup yields CDR1 MDHEN and CDR2 SYDVKM. This CDR3 has 15 amino acids. Between the trimmed V and J ends, which lost 6 bases and 3 bases, there was a span of 17 bases. The CDR3 is CASSPRRGPYYGYTF. DNA for the CDR3: TGTGCCAGCAGCCCTCGCAGGGGACCCTACTATGGCTACACCTTC.

This chain connects TRBV7-9 to TRBJ2-7, with D possibly TRBD1 on 5 matching bases. The CDR3 loop spans 15 amino acids. V lost 3 bases and J lost 0, with 12 bases in between. Germline V lookup: CDR1 SEHNR, CDR2 FQNEAQ (reference sequence). CDR3 sequence: CASSFRTPISYEQYF. CDR3 DNA: TGTGCCAGCAGCTTTAGGACACCGATCTCCTACGAGCAGTACTTC.

The J gene is TRBJ2-1, the V gene TRBV5-1, with 8 bases fitting TRBD1. J lost 11 bases, V lost 4 bases, and 11 bases had no gene match. Germline CDR1 reads SGHRS; CDR2 reads YFSETQ. The CDR3 has 14 residues. The CDR3 sequence: CASSPDSTGEKQFF. Here the CDR3 DNA reads TGCGCCAGCAGCCCCGACTCGACAGGGGAAAAGCAGTTCTTC. Based on the CDR3 plus reference TRBV5-1 and TRBJ2-1, the full variable domain is KAGVTQTPRYLIKTRGQQVTLSCSPISGHRSVSWYQQTPGQGLQFLFEYFSETQRNKGNFPGRFSGRQFSNSRSEMNVSTLELGDSALYLCASSPDSTGEKQFFGPGTRLTVL.

This clone was picked up one time. The chain has TRBV5-6 and TRBJ1-5, with 8 nucleotides matching TRBD1. There are 15 residues in the CDR3. Germline lookup yields CDR1 SGHDT and CDR2 YYEEEE. Trimming at V came to 2 bases and at J to 10 bases, leaving 11 bases not matched to a gene. This CDR3 is CASSFNHRGSFPQHF. DNA for the CDR3: TGTGCCAGCAGCTTCAACCACAGGGGGTCCTTTCCCCAGCATTTT. Looking up the rest from reference TRBV5-6 and TRBJ1-5 gives the full variable domain: DAGVTQSPTHLIKTRGQQVTLRCSPKSGHDTVSWYQQALGQGPQFIFQYYEEEERQRGNFPDRFSGHQFPNYSSELNVNALLLGDSALYLCASSFNHRGSFPQHFGDGTRLSIL.

This clone was found once. The CDR3 region is CASSSTDNKHSGANVLTF. CDR3 DNA sequence: TGTGCCAGCAGTTCAACAGATAACAAACACTCTGGGGCCAACGTCCTGACTTTC. The rearrangement joins TRBV28 to TRBJ2-6; D uncertain. Germline V gene lookup returns CDR1 MDHEN and CDR2 SYDVKM. This CDR3 contains 18 residues. With 4 bases removed from V and 0 bases from J, the gap between germline ends came to 16 bases.

This chain joins TRBV6-4 and TRBJ1-6; D not certain. Trimming pared 11 bases from V and 7 bases from J, leaving 9 bases between. Germline lookup yields CDR1 MRHNA and CDR2 SNTAGT. This CDR3 is 11 amino acids long. CDR3 region: CACDSNSPLHF. DNA for the CDR3: TGTGCCTGCGATAGCAATTCACCCCTCCACTTT.

V is TRBV28 and J is TRBJ2-2; 7 bases line up with TRBD1. After removal of 3 bases from V and 1 base from J, the junction contained 8 bases not matched to a gene. Germline V CDR1 and CDR2: MDHEN, SYDVKM. The CDR3 has 17 residues. In DNA form, the CDR3 reads TGTGCCAGCAGTTTCGCTTACAGGGGTCGGAACACCGGGGAGCTGTTTTTT. This translates into CASSFAYRGRNTGELFF. Looking up the rest from reference TRBV28 and TRBJ2-2 gives the full variable domain: DVKVTQSSRYLVKRTGEKVFLECVQDMDHENMFWYRQDPGLGLRLIYFSYDVKMKEKGDIPEGYSVSREKKERFSLILESASTNQTSMYLCASSFAYRGRNTGELFFGEGSRLTVL.

The chain uses TRBV12-5 and TRBJ1-1; 10 nucleotides agree with TRBD1. Trimming removed 4 bases from V and 1 base from J; junction bases left unmatched: 3. This CDR3 comprises 15 residues. The germline gives CDR1 LGHNT, CDR2 FRNRAP. DNA of the CDR3: TGTGCTAGTGGTTCCGGACAGGGGGGGAACACTGAAGCTTTCTTT. This encodes CASGSGQGGNTEAFF.

This rearrangement joins TRBV2 to TRBJ2-7, with 10 bases that match TRBD2. Unmatched junction bases numbered 4, after V lost 3 bases and J lost 2 bases. The CDR3 spans 15 residues. In germline, CDR1 is SNHLY, CDR2 FYNNEI. The CDR3 sequence: CASSEGAGGPYEQYV. The CDR3 DNA reads as TGTGCCAGCAGTGAGGGAGCGGGGGGGCCCTACGAGCAGTACGTC.

This clone has a single count. The chain has TRBV5-1 and TRBJ2-3; 7 nucleotides agree with TRBD2. The CDR3 contains 13 residues. The trim removed 4 bases at V and 2 bases at J, leaving 1 base unmatched. Germline assignment: CDR1 SGHRS and CDR2 YFSETQ. CDR3 DNA: TGCGCCAGCAGCAGGGACTACACAGATACGCAGTATTTT. As protein: CASSRDYTDTQYF.

Of note for this clone: The junction differs from germline at one of its ends, possibly a read error. The J gene is TRBJ1-1, the V gene TRBV5-6; 9 positions match TRBD1. The CDR3 is 15 amino acids. Germline assignment: CDR1 SGHDT and CDR2 YYEEEE. The CDR3 nucleotides are TGTGCCAGCAGCCGCTACGGACAGGGGAACGCTGAAGCTTTCTTT. Its protein product is CASSRYGQGNAEAFF.

This chain uses TRBV4-1 with TRBJ2-1, with 8 bases identical to TRBD1. The J segment lost 4 bases and the V segment lost 4 bases, leaving 3 bases of the junction unmatched. This CDR3 has 14 amino acids. Germline CDR1 is MGHRA and CDR2 is YSYEKL. The DNA of the CDR3 is TGCGCCAGCAGCCCCAGACAGGGGTACAATGAGCAGTTCTTC. It is translated as CASSPRQGYNEQFF.